This TCR beta chain emerged from a study of early T cells in non-severe SARS-CoV-2 infection. In this sample, this clonotype turned up many times. Trimming at V came to 6 bases and at J to 1 base, leaving 6 bases not matched to a gene. This CDR3 spans 14 amino acids. Germline CDR1 is SQVTM and CDR2 is ANQGSEA. MiXCR, applied by TCRdb to the 5' RACE reads, yields one record per CDR3 protein. The repertoire holds over 55,000 distinct CDR3 sequences, around 13% seen once, with over 0.95% in the top ten. Sequencing was carried out using whole blood. This receptor was taken from an adult who was a healthcare worker with PCR-confirmed SARS-CoV-2 infection or an uninfected control (not recorded which). The chain recombines TRBV29-1 with TRBJ1-5; 7 nucleotides match TRBD1. DNA for the CDR3: TGCAGCGTACCGGGACAGAGAAGCAATCAGCCCCAGCATTTT. Amino acid sequence: CSVPGQRSNQPQHF.